This T cell receptor beta chain came from a study of spatial heterogeneity in lung cancer. A unique molecular identifier was carried by every single TCR cDNA molecule. A single record per CDR3 protein comes from TCRdb applying MiXCR to the 5' RACE reads. The table lists 77,000 or so distinct CDR3 sequences, approximately 20% of them singletons. This CDR3 is 14 amino acids long. Trimming took 0 bases from V and 8 from J, leaving 13 bases between them. In germline, CDR1 is SGHTA, CDR2 FQGNSA. Noted time point: sample taken at primary tumor resection. The sequenced material consisted of unsorted whole RNA from tumor, nontumor lung or frozen PBMC.

This material consisted of PBMCs, taken at surgery. This sequence was found in a male donor with early-stage non-small cell lung cancer. The rearrangement links TRBV7-2 to TRBJ1-2, with D tentatively TRBD1 (5 bases). The CDR3 sequence is CASSLAGDAQGYTF. For the CDR3, the DNA is TGTGCCAGCAGCTTAGCGGGGGACGCGCAAGGCTACACCTTC. Filled out from reference TRBV7-2 and TRBJ1-2, the complete variable domain reads GAGVSQSPSNKVTEKGKDVELRCDPISGHTALYWYRQSLGQGLEFLIYFQGNSAPDKSGLPSDRFSAERTGGSVSTLTIQRTQQEDSAVYLCASSLAGDAQGYTFGSGTRLTVV.